This TCR beta chain originates from a study of response to subunit inactivated influenza vaccine (dated by TCRdb to 2017 to 2018). Context from the whole study: Deep quantitative T cell receptor repertoire profiling was used in the study to track responses to a trivalent subunit inactivated influenza vaccine.

Libraries were made using RT-PCR. Sequencing instrument: Illumina HiSeq 2500. TCRdb reprocessing: public reads trimmed at Q25 with fastp, clones called with MiXCR, in-frame beta chains kept. Records with the same CDR3 protein are collapsed into one entry carrying the most frequent genes and DNA. In this sample the table shows approximately 530,000 distinct CDR3 sequences, approximately 7.7% of which occur a single time. Over 10% of the sample comes from the top ten. This clonotype was picked up many times. It has no known antigen specificity. No base qualities exist here, and no much larger clone lies one base off it. What the study reported, not specific to this receptor: The authors proposed that each seasonal influenza vaccination may bring in only a limited number of new T cells.

From its cysteine to its phenylalanine, the CDR3 spans 17 amino acids. The retained sequence is limited to the CDR3, 51 bases, with the frame set at the first base. CDR1 is given as MDHEN and CDR2 as SYDVKM, both from the germline V gene. At the junction V is shortened by 6 bases and J by 9 bases, with 24 bases in between. The sequenced sample was PBMCs from blood, obtained around 25 months after vaccination. The V and J genes are TRBV28 and TRBJ1-6, with a weak D call of TRBD1 (5 bases match). This TCR was sampled from a man aged 45 to 70 who received an inactivated influenza vaccine. Donor details come from another sample of the same person, matched by shared clones. CDR3 sequence: CASRRRDVVFYGSPLHF. The nucleotide sequence reads as follows: TGTGCCAGCAGACGCCGGGACGTGGTTTTTTACGGTTCACCCCTCCACTTT.